These T cell receptor beta chains were read from a single sample in a study of blood T cell repertoires in COVID-19. Data came from immunoSEQ multiplex PCR; TCRdb stores just in-frame clones and leaves some out. The sample shows some 100,000 clones, more than 75% of them seen only once. The material sequenced was peripheral blood. The receptors were sampled from a man aged 30-40 years in a cohort sampled during active COVID-19. Both conserved end residues are part of each CDR3. A D gene is named only where the DNA matches it firmly. Clone size appears in some rows only: once, few, many, or a class for an expanded clone.

cdr3_nt cdr3_aa v_call d_call clone_size j_call
TGTGCCAGCAGCTTAGGCCTGGACAGTCAAAGTCAGGAAAAACTGTTTTTT CASSLGLDSQSQEKLFF TRBV7-9 NA NA TRBJ1-4
TGTGCCAGCAGCCCAGGACTAGCGGGGGTTCGCGAGACCCAGTACTTC CASSPGLAGVRETQYF TRBV5-5 TRBD2 NA TRBJ2-5
TGCGCCAGCAGCCTAAACTCCGACAGCTACAATGAGCAGTTCTTC CASSLNSDSYNEQFF TRBV5-1 NA NA TRBJ2-1
TGTGCCAGCAGCTGGACAGGGGGCACAGATACGCAGTATTTT CASSWTGGTDTQYF TRBV3-1/TRBV3-2 TRBD1 once TRBJ2-3
TGTGCCAGCCGAGACAGCTCCTACGAGCAGTACTTC CASRDSSYEQYF TRBV25-1 NA NA TRBJ2-7
TGCGCCAGCAGCTTGGCCCATGTCACAGATACGCAGTATTTT CASSLAHVTDTQYF TRBV5-1 NA NA TRBJ2-3
TGTGCCTGTGCCGCTAGCGGGGCTAACACAGATACGCAGTATTTT CACAASGANTDTQYF TRBV30 TRBD2 NA TRBJ2-3
TGTGCCAGCGGAGGGTTTGGCTACACCTTC CASGGFGYTF TRBV6-4 NA few TRBJ1-2
TGTGCCATCACCGTCGGGGGATCCACTGAAGCTTTCTTT CAITVGGSTEAFF TRBV10-3 NA NA TRBJ1-1
TGTGCCACCAACAGGGAGAAGACTGAAGCTTTCTTT CATNREKTEAFF TRBV12-3/TRBV12-4 NA once TRBJ1-1
TGTGCCAGCAGCTTCGGCACCTCTAGGAGCTCCTACGAGCAGTACTTC CASSFGTSRSSYEQYF TRBV5-5 NA NA TRBJ2-7
TGTGCCAGCAGCCAAAACCGGGAGTTTTATGGCTACACCTTC CASSQNREFYGYTF TRBV3-1/TRBV3-2 NA NA TRBJ1-2
TGTGCCAGTAGTCCCTACAGGGTTGGCGCAGATACGCAGTATTTT CASSPYRVGADTQYF TRBV19 NA NA TRBJ2-3
TGTGCCAGCAGCCAACTAAGCGGGGGGGCCTTTTACGGCGAGACCCAGTACTTC CASSQLSGGAFYGETQYF TRBV7-2 TRBD2 NA TRBJ2-5
TGTGCCAGCAGTGGACAGGGGTACAATGAGCAGTTCTTC CASSGQGYNEQFF TRBV2 TRBD1 NA TRBJ2-1
TGTGCCAGCAGCTTGTCGACAGGGAACACTGAAGCTTTCTTT CASSLSTGNTEAFF TRBV9 NA NA TRBJ1-1
TGCGCCAGCAGCTTGGGACAGGGGCCTAATGAAAAACTGTTTTTT CASSLGQGPNEKLFF TRBV5-1 TRBD1 NA TRBJ1-4
TGTGCCAGCAGTTTGGGAGGGAGAGCTGGGGCCAACGTCCTGACTTTC CASSLGGRAGANVLTF TRBV27 TRBD2 NA TRBJ2-6
TGTGCCAGCAGTGATGCCCGTAAGAGTACGCAGTATTTT CASSDARKSTQYF TRBV6-1 NA NA TRBJ2-3
TGTGCCAGCACCCCAGACCGGCAGGTTCATCTTAGCAATCAGCCCCAGCATTTT CASTPDRQVHLSNQPQHF TRBV25-1 NA once TRBJ1-5
TGCGCCAGCAGCTATGAGACAGGCGTCACCGGGGAGCTGTTTTTT CASSYETGVTGELFF TRBV5-1 NA NA TRBJ2-2
TGTGCCATCAGTGAAGGTGTGACTAGCGGTCAAGAGACCCAGTACTTC CAISEGVTSGQETQYF TRBV10-3 TRBD2 NA TRBJ2-5
TGCGCCAGCAGTTCAAGGACTGCTAACTACGAGCAGTACTTC CASSSRTANYEQYF TRBV23-1 NA NA TRBJ2-7
TGCGCCAGCAGCTCGGGGTCGAGGGACGAGCAGTACTTC CASSSGSRDEQYF TRBV5-1 NA once TRBJ2-7
TGTGCCAGCAGCGCCGACAGTACCTATCAGCCCCAGCATTTT CASSADSTYQPQHF TRBV9 NA once TRBJ1-5
TGTGCCAGCAGCCAAGATTTCGGGACAGGTCGGAGCAATCAGCCCCAGCATTTT CASSQDFGTGRSNQPQHF TRBV3-1/TRBV3-2 TRBD1 NA TRBJ1-5
TGTGCCAGCAGTTACTCGAGTCGGGGGGCCACCAATCAGCCCCAGCATTTT CASSYSSRGATNQPQHF TRBV6-2/TRBV6-3 NA NA TRBJ1-5
TGTGCCAGTAAGTCGGCACAGGGTGGTTCCAATGAGCAGTTCTTC CASKSAQGGSNEQFF TRBV7-8 NA once TRBJ2-1
TGTGCCAGTAGAGATCCGGGGGGGGCAGCCAAAAACATTCAGTACTTC CASRDPGGAAKNIQYF TRBV19 TRBD2 NA TRBJ2-4
TGCGCCAGCAGCCAAGCGATACTACGGACAGAACGATACAATGAGCAGTTCTTC CASSQAILRTERYNEQFF TRBV4-1 NA NA TRBJ2-1
TGTGCCAGCAGCTACAGTGATACGCAGTATTTT CASSYSDTQYF TRBV3-1/TRBV3-2 NA NA TRBJ2-3
TGCGCCAGCAGTCGGGAGGATAGTAGTTCACCCCTCCACTTT CASSREDSSSPLHF TRBV5-1 NA NA TRBJ1-6
TGCGCCAGCAGCCGAGAACTAGCGGGGGGCTATGAGCAGTTCTTC CASSRELAGGYEQFF TRBV4-1 TRBD2 once TRBJ2-1
TGTGCCAGCAGTGACTCGGCCTCTCCTAATCAGCCCCAGCATTTT CASSDSASPNQPQHF TRBV6-4 NA few TRBJ1-5
TGTGCCTTAGCGGGGGGGCCTCATATGCAGTACTTC CALAGGPHMQYF TRBV30 TRBD2 NA TRBJ2-7
TGTGCCAGCGGCGGGTTTTTCCACGAGCAGTACTTC CASGGFFHEQYF TRBV6-6 NA NA TRBJ2-7
TGTGCCAGCAGCCCGGGGGGTAGCTCCTACAATGAGCAGTTCTTC CASSPGGSSYNEQFF TRBV9 TRBD2 NA TRBJ2-1
TGTGCCAGCTCACTCCGGGACAATGAGCAGTTCTTC CASSLRDNEQFF TRBV18 NA once TRBJ2-1